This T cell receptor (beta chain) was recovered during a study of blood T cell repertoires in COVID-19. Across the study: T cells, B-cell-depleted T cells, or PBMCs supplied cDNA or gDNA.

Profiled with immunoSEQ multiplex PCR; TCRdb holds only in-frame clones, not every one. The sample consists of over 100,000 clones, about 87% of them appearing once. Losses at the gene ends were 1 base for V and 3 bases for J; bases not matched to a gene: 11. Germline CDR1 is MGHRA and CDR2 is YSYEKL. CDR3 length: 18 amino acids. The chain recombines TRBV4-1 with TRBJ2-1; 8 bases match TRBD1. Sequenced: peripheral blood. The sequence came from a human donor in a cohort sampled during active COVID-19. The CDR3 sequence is CASSQGPGVGQVYNEQFF. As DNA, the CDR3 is TGCGCCAGCAGCCAAGGGCCCGGGGTGGGACAGGTCTACAATGAGCAGTTCTTC.